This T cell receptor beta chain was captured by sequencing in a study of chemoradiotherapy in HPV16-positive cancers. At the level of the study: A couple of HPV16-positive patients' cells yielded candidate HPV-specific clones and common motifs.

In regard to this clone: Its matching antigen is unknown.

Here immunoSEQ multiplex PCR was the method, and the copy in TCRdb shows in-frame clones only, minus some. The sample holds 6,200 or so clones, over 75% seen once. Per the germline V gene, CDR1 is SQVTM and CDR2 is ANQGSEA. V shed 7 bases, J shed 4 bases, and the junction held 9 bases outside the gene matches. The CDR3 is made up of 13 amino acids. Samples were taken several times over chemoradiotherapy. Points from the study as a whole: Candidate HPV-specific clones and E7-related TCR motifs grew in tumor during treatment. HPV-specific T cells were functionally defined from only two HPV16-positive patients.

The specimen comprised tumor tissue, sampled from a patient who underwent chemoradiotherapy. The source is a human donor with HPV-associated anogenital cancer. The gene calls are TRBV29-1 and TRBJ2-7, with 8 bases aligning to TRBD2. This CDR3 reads CSAQPAGAYEQYF. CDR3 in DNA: TGCAGCGCACAGCCAGCGGGAGCTTACGAGCAGTACTTC.